This entry concerns a single T cell receptor beta chain. Other DNA sequences within the sample encode an identical CDR3. This sample is drawn from a study of T cell changes during pregnancy in multiple sclerosis. The assay was immunoSEQ multiplex PCR, and TCRdb's table has in-frame clones only and misses some. There are about 32,000 clones in the sample; 85% to 90% occur only once, and 8% to 11% lies in the top ten. The germline V gene encodes CDR1 MNHEY and CDR2 SMNVEV (reference sequence). The CDR3 sequence is 14 residues long. The ends lost 2 bases at V and 4 bases at J; junction bases unmatched: 4.

The sample in question was CD8+ T cells from peripheral blood mononuclear cells, obtained in the second trimester of pregnancy. This chain connects TRBV27 to TRBJ2-7; 8 nucleotides align to TRBD1. The TCR sequence derives from a female donor with multiple sclerosis, enrolled in a pregnancy study. The CDR3 sequence is CASSLAGGTYEQYF. The CDR3 DNA follows: TGTGCCAGCAGTTTAGCAGGGGGCACGTACGAGCAGTACTTC.